The 8 T cell receptor beta chains given below trace back to one sample, sequenced in a study of blood T cell repertoires in COVID-19. The data were produced by immunoSEQ multiplex PCR, yet TCRdb's version contains in-frame clones alone and is incomplete. The sample shows 170,000 or so clones, 84% of them seen only once. The specimen sequenced was peripheral blood. Receptors originate from a man between 18 and 35 years old with active or convalescent COVID-19.

This clone was observed a few times. This chain joins TRBV27 and TRBJ2-2; 8 nucleotides align to TRBD2. There are 15 residues in the CDR3. The germline V gene encodes CDR1 MNHEY and CDR2 SMNVEV (reference sequence). J gave up 4 bases and V 6 bases, and 7 bases lay outside the gene matches. This CDR3 is CASRHGGASTGELFF. CDR3 coding DNA: TGTGCCAGCAGGCACGGGGGGGCCTCCACCGGGGAGCTGTTTTTT.

This chain joins TRBV5-1 and TRBJ2-2; TRBD2 aligns across 7 bases. CDR1 is SGHRS and CDR2 is YFSETQ in the germline V gene. V was clipped by 0 bases and J by 0 bases; unmatched bases: 2. There are 16 residues in the CDR3. Here the CDR3 reads CASSLGTRTNTGELFF. The CDR3 region has the DNA TGCGCCAGCAGCTTGGGGACTAGAACGAACACCGGGGAGCTGTTTTTT.

V usage is TRBV7-8 and J usage is TRBJ1-2, with TRBD1 matching over 7 bases. The CDR3 consists of 15 residues. Trimming cost V 5 bases and J 3 bases; bases outside gene matches: 9. Germline loops: CDR1 SGHVS, CDR2 FQNEAQ. As DNA, the CDR3 is TGTGCCAGCAGCGGATACAGGGGAGCCCACTATGGCTACACCTTC. It is translated as CASSGYRGAHYGYTF.

J is TRBJ1-2 and V is TRBV10-2; maybe TRBD1 (6 bases). The germline gives CDR1 WSHSY, CDR2 SAAADI. The CDR3 has 13 amino acids. V lost 7 bases to trimming and J lost 6 bases, with 15 bases between them. In nucleotides, the CDR3 is TGCGCCAGCAACCGAGGGGGTCACGATGGCTACACCTTC. This encodes CASNRGGHDGYTF.

The chain has TRBV5-6 and TRBJ1-5; 8 bases line up with TRBD1. The germline V gene has CDR1 SGHDT and CDR2 YYEEEE. The V and J ends lost 3 bases and 4 bases, in that order; junction bases with no gene match: 9. The CDR3 runs 16 residues. CDR3 nucleotides: TGTGCCAGCAGCTATCTCGACAGGGGAGGGAATCAGCCCCAGCATTTT. Its translation is CASSYLDRGGNQPQHF. The full variable domain, its missing parts supplied by reference TRBV5-6 and TRBJ1-5, is DAGVTQSPTHLIKTRGQQVTLRCSPKSGHDTVSWYQQALGQGPQFIFQYYEEEERQRGNFPDRFSGHQFPNYSSELNVNALLLGDSALYLCASSYLDRGGNQPQHFGDGTRLSIL.

The V and J genes are TRBV7-2 and TRBJ2-2; 7 bases fit TRBD1. After removal of 3 bases from V and 1 base from J, the junction contained 8 bases not matched to a gene. The germline V gene encodes CDR1 SGHTA and CDR2 FQGNSA. CDR3 length equals 17 residues. CDR3 amino acids: CASSFGTVIMNTGELFF. For the CDR3, the DNA is TGTGCCAGCAGCTTCGGGACAGTTATTATGAACACCGGGGAGCTGTTTTTT.

The chain is built from TRBV11-1 and TRBJ2-1; 10 positions match TRBD2. The CDR3 extends over 15 amino acids. Germline V gives CDR1 SGHAT, CDR2 FQDESV (reference sequence). After removal of 4 bases from V and 5 bases from J, the junction contained 5 bases not matched to a gene. The DNA of the CDR3 is TGTGCCAGCAGCTCAACTAGCGGGGTAAACAATGAGCAGTTCTTC. Translating it yields CASSSTSGVNNEQFF.

The sample holds one count of this clone. The genes are TRBV10-2 and TRBJ1-5; tentatively, D is TRBD1 (5 bases). Germline CDR1 WSHSY, CDR2 SAAADI. V gave up 0 bases and J gave up 6 bases, with 6 bases separating them. CDR3 length equals 13 residues. In DNA, the CDR3 is TGCGCCAGCAGTGAGTCGGGGCTTCAGCCCCAGCATTTT. It encodes CASSESGLQPQHF.